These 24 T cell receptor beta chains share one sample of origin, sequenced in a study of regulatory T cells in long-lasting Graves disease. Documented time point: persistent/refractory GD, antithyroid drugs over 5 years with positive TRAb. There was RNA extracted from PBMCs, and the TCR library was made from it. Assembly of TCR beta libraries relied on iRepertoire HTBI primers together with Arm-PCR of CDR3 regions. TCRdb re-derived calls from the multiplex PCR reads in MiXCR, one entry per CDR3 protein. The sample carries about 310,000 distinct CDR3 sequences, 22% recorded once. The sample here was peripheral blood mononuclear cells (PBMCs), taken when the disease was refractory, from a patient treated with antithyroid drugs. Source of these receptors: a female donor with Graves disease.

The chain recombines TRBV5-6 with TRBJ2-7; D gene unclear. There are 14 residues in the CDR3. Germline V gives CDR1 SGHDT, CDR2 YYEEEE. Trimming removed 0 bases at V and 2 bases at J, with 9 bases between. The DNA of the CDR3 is TGTGCCAGCAGCTTGGTCGCGTCAACCTACGAGCAGTACTTC. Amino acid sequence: CASSLVASTYEQYF.

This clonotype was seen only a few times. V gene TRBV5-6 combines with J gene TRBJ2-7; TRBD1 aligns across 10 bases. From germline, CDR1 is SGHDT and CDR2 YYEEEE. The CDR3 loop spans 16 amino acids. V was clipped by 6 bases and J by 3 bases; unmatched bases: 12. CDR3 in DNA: TGTGCCAGCACCTCCCCGGCTGGACAGGGGGACTACGAGCAGTACTTC. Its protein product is CASTSPAGQGDYEQYF.

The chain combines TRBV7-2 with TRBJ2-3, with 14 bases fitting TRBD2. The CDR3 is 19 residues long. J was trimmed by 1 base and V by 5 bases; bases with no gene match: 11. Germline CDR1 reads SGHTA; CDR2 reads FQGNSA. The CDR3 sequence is CASSTPPGLAGVGTDTQYF. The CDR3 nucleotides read TGTGCCAGCAGCACGCCACCGGGACTAGCGGGAGTAGGCACAGATACGCAGTATTTT.

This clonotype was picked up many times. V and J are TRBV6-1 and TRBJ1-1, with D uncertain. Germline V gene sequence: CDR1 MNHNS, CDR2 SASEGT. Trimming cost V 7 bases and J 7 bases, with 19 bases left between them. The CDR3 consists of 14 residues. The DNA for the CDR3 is TGTGCCAGCATCCCAAAAGGAGGGATGGATGAAGCTTTCTTT. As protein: CASIPKGGMDEAFF.

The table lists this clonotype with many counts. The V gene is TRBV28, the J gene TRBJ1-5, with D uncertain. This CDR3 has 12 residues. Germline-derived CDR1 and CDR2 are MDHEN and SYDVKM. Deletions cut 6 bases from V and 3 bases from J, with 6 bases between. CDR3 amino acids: CASSLANQPQHF. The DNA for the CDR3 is TGTGCCAGCAGCCTCGCCAATCAGCCCCAGCATTTT.

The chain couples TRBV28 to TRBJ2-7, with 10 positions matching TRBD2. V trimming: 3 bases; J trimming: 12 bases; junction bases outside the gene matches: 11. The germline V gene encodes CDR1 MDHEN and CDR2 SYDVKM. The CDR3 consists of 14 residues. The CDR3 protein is CASSLSSGSGELYF. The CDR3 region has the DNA TGTGCCAGCAGTTTGTCTAGCGGGAGCGGCGAGTTGTACTTC.

The CDR3 here is CASSLGGSGEAFF. The CDR3 DNA reads TGTGCCAGCAGCTTAGGCGGGAGTGGTGAAGCTTTCTTT. The gene calls are TRBV7-6 and TRBJ1-1; D is unclear. The CDR3 runs 13 residues. In germline, CDR1 is SGHVS, CDR2 FNYEAQ. V lost 1 base to trimming and J lost 7 bases, with 10 bases between them.

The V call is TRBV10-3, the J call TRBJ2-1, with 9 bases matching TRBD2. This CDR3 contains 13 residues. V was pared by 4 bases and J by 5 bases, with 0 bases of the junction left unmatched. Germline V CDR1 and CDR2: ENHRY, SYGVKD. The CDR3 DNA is TGTGCCATCAGTGGACTAGCGGACAATGAGCAGTTCTTC. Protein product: CAISGLADNEQFF.

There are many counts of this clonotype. The CDR3 DNA is TGTGCCAGCAGTTTATCGGGACTAGAAGGTGCGTACGAGCAGTACTTC. This translates into CASSLSGLEGAYEQYF. This rearrangement joins TRBV27 to TRBJ2-7; 8 positions agree with TRBD2. J was trimmed by 4 bases and V by 0 bases; bases with no gene match: 8. The CDR3 is made up of 16 amino acids. Germline loops: CDR1 MNHEY, CDR2 SMNVEV (reference sequence).

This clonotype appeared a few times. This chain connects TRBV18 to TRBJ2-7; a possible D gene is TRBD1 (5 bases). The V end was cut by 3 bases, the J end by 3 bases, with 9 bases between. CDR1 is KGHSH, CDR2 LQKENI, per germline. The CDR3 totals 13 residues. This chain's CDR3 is CASSPDSFYEQYF. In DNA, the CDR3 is TGTGCCAGCTCACCCGACAGTTTCTACGAGCAGTACTTC. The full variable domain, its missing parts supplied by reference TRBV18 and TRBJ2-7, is NAGVMQNPRHLVRRRGQEARLRCSPMKGHSHVYWYRQLPEEGLKFMVYLQKENIIDESGMPKERFSAEFPKEGPSILRIQQVVRGDSAAYFCASSPDSFYEQYFGPGTRLTVT.

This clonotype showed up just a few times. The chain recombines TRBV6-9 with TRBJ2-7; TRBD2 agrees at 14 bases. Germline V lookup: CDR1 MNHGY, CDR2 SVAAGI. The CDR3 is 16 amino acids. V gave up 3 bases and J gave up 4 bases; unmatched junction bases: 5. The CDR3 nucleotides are TGTGCCAGCAGTTACTCAGGGACTAGCGGGAGTTACGAGCAGTACTTC. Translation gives CASSYSGTSGSYEQYF.

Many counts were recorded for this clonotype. CDR3 sequence: CASRRDFYGYTF. Here the CDR3 DNA reads TGTGCCAGCAGGCGAGACTTCTATGGCTACACCTTC. The rearrangement uses TRBV2 and TRBJ1-2; D not resolved. This CDR3 contains 12 residues. V dropped 6 bases and J dropped 4 bases, with 9 bases sitting between them. Germline CDR1 SNHLY, CDR2 FYNNEI.

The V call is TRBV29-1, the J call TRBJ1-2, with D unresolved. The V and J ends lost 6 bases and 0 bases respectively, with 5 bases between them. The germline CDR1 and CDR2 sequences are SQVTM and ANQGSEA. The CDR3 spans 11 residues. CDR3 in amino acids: CSVTSNYGYTF. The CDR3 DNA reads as TGCAGCGTAACATCTAACTATGGCTACACCTTC.

CDR3: CASSRLISGRGYNEQFF. CDR3 sequence (DNA): TGCGCCAGCAGCCGTTTGATTAGCGGGAGGGGTTACAATGAGCAGTTCTTC. The rearrangement links TRBV4-1 to TRBJ2-1; 11 bases line up with TRBD2. Germline V gene sequence: CDR1 MGHRA, CDR2 YSYEKL. J gave up 4 bases and V 4 bases, and 9 bases lay outside the gene matches. The CDR3 runs 17 residues.

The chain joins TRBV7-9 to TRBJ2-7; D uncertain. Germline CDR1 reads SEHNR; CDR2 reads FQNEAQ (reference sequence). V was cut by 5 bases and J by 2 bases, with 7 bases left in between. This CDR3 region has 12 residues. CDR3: CASSQNPYEQYF. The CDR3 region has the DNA TGTGCCAGCAGCCAAAACCCCTACGAGCAGTACTTC.

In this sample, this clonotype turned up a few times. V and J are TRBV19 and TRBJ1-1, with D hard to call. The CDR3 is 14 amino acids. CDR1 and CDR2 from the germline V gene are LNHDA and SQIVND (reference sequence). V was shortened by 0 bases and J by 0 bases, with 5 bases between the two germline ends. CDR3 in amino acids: CASSIERLNTEAFF. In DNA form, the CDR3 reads TGTGCCAGTAGTATAGAACGACTGAACACTGAAGCTTTCTTT.

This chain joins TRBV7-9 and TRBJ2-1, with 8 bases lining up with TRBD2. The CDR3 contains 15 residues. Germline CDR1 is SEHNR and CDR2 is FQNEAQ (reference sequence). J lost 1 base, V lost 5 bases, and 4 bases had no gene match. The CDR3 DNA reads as TGTGCCAGCAGCAAACTAGCGGTATCCTACAATGAGCAGTTCTTC. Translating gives CASSKLAVSYNEQFF.

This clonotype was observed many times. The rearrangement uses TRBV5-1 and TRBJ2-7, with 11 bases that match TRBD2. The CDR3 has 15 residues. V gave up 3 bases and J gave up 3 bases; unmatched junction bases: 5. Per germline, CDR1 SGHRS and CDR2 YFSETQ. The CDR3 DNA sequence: TGCGCCAGCAGCTACACTAGCGGGAGAGGCTACGAGCAGTACTTC. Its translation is CASSYTSGRGYEQYF. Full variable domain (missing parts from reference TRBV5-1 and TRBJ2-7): KAGVTQTPRYLIKTRGQQVTLSCSPISGHRSVSWYQQTPGQGLQFLFEYFSETQRNKGNFPGRFSGRQFSNSRSEMNVSTLELGDSALYLCASSYTSGRGYEQYFGPGTRLTVT.

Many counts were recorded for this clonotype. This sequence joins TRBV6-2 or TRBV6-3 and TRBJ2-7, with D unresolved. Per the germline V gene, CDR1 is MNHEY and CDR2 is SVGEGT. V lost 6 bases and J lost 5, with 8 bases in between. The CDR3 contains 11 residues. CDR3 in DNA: TGTGCCAGCAGGCGGAAGGACGAGCAGTACTTC. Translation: CASRRKDEQYF.

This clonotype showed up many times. DNA for the CDR3: TGTGCCAGCAGTGAAGAGAGGGGAAAAAATGAAAAACTGTTTTTT. Translation: CASSEERGKNEKLFF. V and J are TRBV2 and TRBJ1-4, with D possibly TRBD1 on 5 matching bases. Trimming cost V 1 base and J 5 bases, with 11 bases left between them. This CDR3 has 15 residues. Germline-derived CDR1 and CDR2 are SNHLY and FYNNEI.

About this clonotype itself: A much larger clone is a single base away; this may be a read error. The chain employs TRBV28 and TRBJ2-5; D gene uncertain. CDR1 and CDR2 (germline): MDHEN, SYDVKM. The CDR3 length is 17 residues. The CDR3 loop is CASSLPWPKPDHETQYF. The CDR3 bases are TGTGCCAGCAGTTTACCCTGGCCGAAGCCCGACCACGAGACCCAGTACTTC.

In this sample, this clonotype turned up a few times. The CDR3: CASSPSGGGRGDTGELFF. The CDR3 nucleotides read TGTGCCAGCAGCCCGTCGGGCGGGGGACGGGGGGACACCGGGGAGCTGTTTTTT. The rearrangement joins TRBV7-8 to TRBJ2-2, with 7 positions matching TRBD2. The germline V gene encodes CDR1 SGHVS and CDR2 FQNEAQ. This CDR3 is 18 amino acids long. The V segment lost 5 bases and the J segment 3 bases; nucleotides outside the gene matches: 15. Variable domain in full (rest from reference TRBV7-8 and TRBJ2-2): GAGVSQSPRYKVAKRGQDVALRCDPISGHVSLFWYQQALGQGPEFLTYFQNEAQLDKSGLPSDRFFAERPEGSVSTLKIQRTQQEDSAVYLCASSPSGGGRGDTGELFFGEGSRLTVL.

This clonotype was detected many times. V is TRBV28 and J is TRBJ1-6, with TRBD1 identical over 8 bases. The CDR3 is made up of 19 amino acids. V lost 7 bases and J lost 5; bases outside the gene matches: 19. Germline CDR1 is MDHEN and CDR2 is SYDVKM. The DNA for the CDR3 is TGTGCCAGCAAATGGGGGACAGGAGGGTTTAGCGCAGATAATTCACCCCTCCACTTT. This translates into CASKWGTGGFSADNSPLHF.

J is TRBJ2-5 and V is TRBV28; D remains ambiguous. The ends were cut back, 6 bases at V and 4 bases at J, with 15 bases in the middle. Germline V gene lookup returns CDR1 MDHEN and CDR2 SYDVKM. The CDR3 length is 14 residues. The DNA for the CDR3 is TGTGCCAGCAGCCCTCCACGAGGTATAGAGACCCAGTACTTC. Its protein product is CASSPPRGIETQYF.